This T cell receptor beta chain was sequenced for a study of T-cell reconstitution after alpha-beta-depleted transplantation in children. The germline V gene encodes CDR1 DFQATT and CDR2 SNEGSKA (reference sequence). Trimming stripped 5 bases from V and 0 bases from J, with 11 bases between. The CDR3 sequence is 13 residues long. There are a few counts of this clonotype. TCRbeta library construction was performed incorporating unique molecular identifiers. TCRdb processed the PCR reads anew with MiXCR; each CDR3 protein has one entry. The table has 500,000 to 600,000 distinct CDR3 sequences, around a third seen once; the top ten hold more than 2%.

This sequence was found in a human donor who donated a stem cell graft to a child with aplastic anemia. The sequences come from PBMCs from the stem cell graft donor, collected from the stem cell graft. This rearrangement joins TRBV20-1 to TRBJ2-7; possible D gene TRBD2, 5 bases. CDR3 loop: CSALRVSSYEQYV. In DNA form, the CDR3 reads TGCAGTGCTCTGCGGGTGAGCTCCTACGAGCAGTACGTC.